These 7 T cell receptor beta chains were sequenced from one sample in a study of CD8+ T cells in alopecia areata. Described treatment: oral pan-JAK inhibitor, 5-10 mg twice daily. Sequencing relied on a cDNA template that was reverse transcribed from extracted RNA. The assay was immunoSEQ multiplex PCR, and TCRdb's table has in-frame clones only and misses some. The sample contains approximately 180,000 clones, about 54% of which appear only once. The sample was CD4+ T cells sorted from blood, taken at roughly week 58, from a patient treated with tofacitinib. These receptors came from a human donor with alopecia areata.

This clone was detected a few times. The chain is built from TRBV4-2 and TRBJ2-7; D might be TRBD2 (5 bases). Looked up from germline, CDR1 is LGHNA and CDR2 is YNFKEQ. Trimming shortened V by 0 bases and J by 0 bases, and 9 bases separated the two germline ends. This CDR3 region has 15 residues. The DNA for the CDR3 is TGTGCCAGCAGCCAAGATAGCGACAACTCCTACGAGCAGTACTTC. It yields the protein CASSQDSDNSYEQYF.

The V gene is TRBV18, the J gene TRBJ1-2; D call uncertain. The CDR3 contains 16 residues. Germline V gene sequence: CDR1 KGHSH, CDR2 LQKENI. Trimming removed 2 bases at V and 2 bases at J, with 15 bases between. The CDR3 region has the DNA TGTGCCAGCTCACCATTCGCGGGAAACCAAAACTATGGCTACACCTTC. This encodes CASSPFAGNQNYGYTF.

V gene TRBV29-1 combines with J gene TRBJ2-4, with D perhaps TRBD1 (6 bases). In germline, CDR1 is SQVTM, CDR2 ANQGSEA. CDR3 length: 11 residues. V lost 7 bases to trimming and J lost 13 bases, with 17 bases between them. The CDR3 sequence is CSGLKGDRQYF. The CDR3 region has the DNA TGCAGCGGATTAAAGGGGGATAGACAGTACTTC. Full variable domain (remainder filled in from reference TRBV29-1 and TRBJ2-4): SAVISQKPSRDICQRGTSLTIQCQVDSQVTMMFWYRQQPGQSLTLIATANQGSEATYESGFVIDKFPISRPNLTFSTLTVSNMSPEDSSIYLCSGLKGDRQYFGAGTRLSVL.

This clone was detected only once. The chain has TRBV6-5 and TRBJ1-4; no clear D. Looked up from germline, CDR1 is MNHEY and CDR2 is SVGAGI. Trimming stripped 6 bases from V and 0 bases from J, with 11 bases between. The CDR3 runs 15 residues. The DNA for the CDR3 is TGTGCCAGCAGGGGAGACGGTTCAACTAATGAAAAACTGTTTTTT. Its protein product is CASRGDGSTNEKLFF.

The genes are TRBV29-1 and TRBJ1-1; D is unclear. V dropped 3 bases and J dropped 1 base, with 12 bases sitting between them. CDR1 and CDR2 (germline): SQVTM, ANQGSEA. The CDR3 consists of 14 residues. Written as DNA, the CDR3 is TGCAGCGTTGAGCTTAAAAGCGGGAACACTGAAGCTTTCTTT. Amino acids: CSVELKSGNTEAFF.

A few counts support this clone. Other DNA sequences in this sample translate to the same CDR3. V is TRBV29-1 and J is TRBJ1-2; 10 positions match TRBD1. The CDR3 is 13 amino acids. J lost 6 bases, V lost 1 base, and 2 bases had no gene match. The germline gives CDR1 SQVTM, CDR2 ANQGSEA. The CDR3 region has the DNA TGCAGCGTTGAAGGGGGGACAGGGGATGGCTACACCTTC. Protein sequence: CSVEGGTGDGYTF.

The rearrangement joins TRBV5-1 to TRBJ2-2; 7 nucleotides match TRBD1. J lost 5 bases, V lost 4 bases, and 8 bases had no gene match. Germline V gives CDR1 SGHRS, CDR2 YFSETQ. This CDR3 has 15 residues. CDR3 sequence: CASSPTGDSTGELFF. CDR3 DNA: TGCGCCAGCAGCCCTACAGGGGATTCTACCGGGGAGCTGTTTTTT.